These 24 T cell receptor beta chains share one sample of origin, sequenced in a study of molecular identifiers for immune sequencing clone quantification. TCRdb re-analysed the PCR reads in MiXCR, keeping a single row per CDR3 protein. Found here are approximately 500,000 distinct CDR3 sequences, around 25% of them singletons; the top ten hold 0.7% to 0.9%. Sequenced material: naive CD8+ T cells from blood, with Jurkat cell RNA spiked in. Stated subset: FACS-sorted CD8+CD4-CCR7+CD45RA+ naive T cells. These receptors came from a human donor in good health. Some libraries in this study had Jurkat cell RNA spiked in.

A note on this clonotype: A much larger clone differs by one base, so this may be a read error. The V gene is TRBV6-2 or TRBV6-3, the J gene TRBJ1-1; maybe TRBD1 (6 bases). The V end lost 10 bases, the J end lost 0 bases, and 12 bases lay between the germline ends. Per germline, CDR1 MNHEY and CDR2 SVGEGT. This CDR3 is built from 13 residues. Written as DNA, the CDR3 is TGTGCCAACACCCGACAGGTGAACACTGAAGCTTTCTTT. It encodes CANTRQVNTEAFF.

In this sample, this clonotype turned up a few times. CDR3: CASSPGGPHNEQFF. DNA for the CDR3: TGTGCCAGCAGCCCAGGGGGCCCTCACAATGAGCAGTTCTTC. The rearrangement uses TRBV6-2 or TRBV6-3 and TRBJ2-1, with 8 bases identical to TRBD1. The CDR3 length is 14 residues. J lost 5 bases, V lost 6 bases, and 6 bases had no gene match. The V gene's germline CDR1 is MNHEY and CDR2 SVGEGT.

This clonotype was picked up many times. The chain recombines TRBV6-1 with TRBJ2-3; 7 bases are a match to TRBD1. From germline, CDR1 is MNHNS and CDR2 SASEGT. Trimming at V came to 2 bases and at J to 1 base, leaving 3 bases not matched to a gene. This CDR3 region has 15 residues. CDR3 sequence: CASSEQDRGTDTQYF. The CDR3, as DNA: TGTGCCAGCAGTGAACAAGACAGGGGCACAGATACGCAGTATTTT.

As concerns this clonotype: It is likely a read error, because the conserved phenylalanine at the end of the CDR3 is missing. The chain uses TRBV5-1 and TRBJ2-2; TRBD2 is a possible D gene (6 bases). The V gene's germline CDR1 is SGHRS and CDR2 YFSETQ. The CDR3 loop spans 13 amino acids. Trimming took off 5 bases at V and 6 bases at J, with 11 bases between the two ends. The CDR3 DNA reads TGCGCCAGCAGGGCCCCGGGGGCCGGGGAGCTGTTTTTA. Encoded protein: CASRAPGAGELFL.

Comments on this clonotype: Since a much larger clone is just one base distant, this may be a read error. This rearrangement joins TRBV3-1 to TRBJ2-7; D may be TRBD2 (6 bases). V was clipped by 6 bases and J by 2 bases, with 14 bases between them. The CDR3 totals 14 residues. CDR1 and CDR2 from the germline V gene are LGHDT and YNNKEL (reference sequence). The CDR3 DNA is TGTGCCAGCAGTCGCAGGAGGAGGGCCTACGAGCAGTACTTC. Protein product: CASSRRRRAYEQYF.

This chain joins TRBV5-1 and TRBJ2-7, with 7 bases aligning to TRBD1. This CDR3 spans 17 amino acids. CDR1 is SGHRS and CDR2 is YFSETQ in the germline V gene. Trimming at V came to 0 bases and at J to 5 bases, leaving 14 bases not matched to a gene. The CDR3 nucleotides are TGCGCCAGCAGCTTGGAAAACAGGGGATTGGGAAGTCACGAGCAGTACTTC. Protein product: CASSLENRGLGSHEQYF. Looking up the rest from reference TRBV5-1 and TRBJ2-7 gives the full variable domain: KAGVTQTPRYLIKTRGQQVTLSCSPISGHRSVSWYQQTPGQGLQFLFEYFSETQRNKGNFPGRFSGRQFSNSRSEMNVSTLELGDSALYLCASSLENRGLGSHEQYFGPGTRLTVT.

Of note for this clonotype: The germline gene is not matched at one end of the junction; a read error may be the cause. The DNA for the CDR3 is TGTGCCTGGAGTGCGACGGTCACAGGTACGCAGTATTTT. This codes for CAWSATVTGTQYF. The chain recombines TRBV30 with TRBJ2-3, with D possibly TRBD1 on 5 matching bases. CDR3 size: 13 residues. The V gene's germline CDR1 is GTSNPN and CDR2 SVGIG (reference sequence).

This clonotype was counted at least ten times. The chain recombines TRBV6-2 or TRBV6-3 with TRBJ2-7; 8 bases fit TRBD2. Germline V gene data show CDR1 as MNHEY and CDR2 as SVGEGT. The CDR3 is 16 amino acids. The J segment lost 2 bases and the V segment lost 0 bases, leaving 6 bases of the junction unmatched. CDR3 residues: CASSYSGVAGTYEQYF. The CDR3 bases are TGTGCCAGCAGTTACTCCGGGGTAGCGGGGACCTACGAGCAGTACTTC.

J is TRBJ2-7 and V is TRBV19, with a tentative D call TRBD2 (6 bases). The CDR3 sequence is 13 residues long. Trimming cost V 5 bases and J 6 bases, with 14 bases left between them. Germline CDR1 is LNHDA and CDR2 is SQIVND (reference sequence). The CDR3 nucleotides are TGTGCCAGTAGTTTGCAGGGAGGATGCGAGCAGTACTTC. Translating gives CASSLQGGCEQYF.

The chain combines TRBV7-9 with TRBJ2-7, with D maybe TRBD1 (7 bases). This CDR3 has 15 residues. Trimming cost V 8 bases and J 4 bases, with 21 bases left between them. Germline CDR1 is SEHNR and CDR2 is FQNEAQ (reference sequence). The CDR3 spells CASERVWQGEYEQYF. The CDR3 coding sequence is TGTGCCAGCGAGCGGGTATGGCAGGGGGAGTACGAGCAGTACTTC.

As concerns this clonotype: The junction shows a germline mismatch at one end, possibly a read error. This rearrangement joins TRBV27 to TRBJ2-1; D may be TRBD2 (5 bases). This CDR3 is built from 14 residues. Germline lookup yields CDR1 MNHEY and CDR2 SMNVEV (reference sequence). In DNA form, the CDR3 reads TGTGCCAACAGTTTGCCGGGAACATACAATGAGCAGTTCTTC. This sequence encodes CANSLPGTYNEQFF.

The chain couples TRBV10-1 to TRBJ2-7; weak D call: TRBD1 (5 bases). Germline values: CDR1 WNHNN, CDR2 SYGVQD (reference sequence). Trimming left V 2 bases short and J 1 base short, with 9 bases between. This CDR3 has 14 residues. DNA of the CDR3: TGCGCCAGCAGTGAGCACAGGACATCCTACGAGCAGTACTTC. Protein: CASSEHRTSYEQYF.

This chain links TRBV4-1 with TRBJ1-2, with D maybe TRBD1 (6 bases). V was trimmed by 0 bases and J by 8 bases, leaving 7 bases between them. Germline V CDR1 and CDR2: MGHRA, YSYEKL. The CDR3 totals 12 residues. The CDR3 sequence is CASSQERGGYTF. CDR3 in DNA: TGCGCCAGCAGCCAAGAGAGGGGGGGCTACACCTTC.

This clonotype has just a few counts. The rearrangement joins TRBV9 to TRBJ2-3; D might be TRBD2 (5 bases). V was pared by 3 bases and J by 2 bases, with 16 bases between. The CDR3 is made up of 16 amino acids. CDR1 is SGDLS and CDR2 is YYNGEE in the germline V gene. The CDR3 sequence: CASSEADPSPTDTQYF. In DNA form, the CDR3 reads TGTGCCAGCAGCGAAGCGGACCCGTCCCCCACAGATACGCAGTATTTT.

CDR3 DNA sequence: TGTGCCAGCAGCGTAGACACCGGGGCCCCCGCCCCAGATACGCAGTATTTT. This gives the protein CASSVDTGAPAPDTQYF. The chain has TRBV9 and TRBJ2-3; perhaps D is TRBD1 or TRBD2 (5 bases each). CDR1 and CDR2 (germline): SGDLS, YYNGEE. Trimming took off 0 bases at V and 4 bases at J, with 18 bases between the two ends. The CDR3 loop spans 17 amino acids.

As regards this clonotype: One end of the junction does not line up with germline, which may come from a read error. V is TRBV4-1 and J is TRBJ2-2, with TRBD2 as a possible D gene (5 bases). This CDR3 is built from 13 residues. CDR1 MGHRA and CDR2 YSYEKL come from the germline V gene. CDR3: CASSQGVAGELCF. The DNA for the CDR3 is TGCGCCAGCAGCCAAGGGGTCGCCGGGGAGCTGTGTTTT.

The chain employs TRBV3-1 and TRBJ2-7, with TRBD1 matching over 7 bases. The CDR3 consists of 14 residues. Germline V CDR1 and CDR2: LGHDT, YNNKEL (reference sequence). V shed 5 bases and J 2 bases; nucleotides not matched to a gene: 6. CDR3 sequence (DNA): TGTGCCAGCAGCATCCGGACAGGAACCTACGAGCAGTACTTC. This gives the protein CASSIRTGTYEQYF.

This clonotype was counted at least ten times. The chain links TRBV12-3 or TRBV12-4 to TRBJ1-5; possible D gene TRBD1, 6 bases. V was shortened by 5 bases and J by 2 bases, with 19 bases between the two germline ends. This CDR3 is built from 17 residues. The CDR3 DNA is TGTGCCAGCAGTCCCTACGACGGAGGGGGAGGCAATCAGCCCCAGCATTTT. It yields the protein CASSPYDGGGGNQPQHF.

Notes on this clonotype: A much larger clone differs from this one at a single base, so this may be a read error. The chain carries TRBV27 and TRBJ1-1, with 8 positions matching TRBD1. The CDR3 loop spans 15 amino acids. Germline CDR1 MNHEY, CDR2 SMNVEV (reference sequence). CDR3 in DNA: TGTGCCAGCAGTTTTTTAGGACAGGGCGATACTGAAGCTCTCTTT. Encoded protein: CASSFLGQGDTEALF.

On this clonotype: A much larger clonotype is one base distant, so this may be a read error. This sequence joins TRBV25-1 and TRBJ2-7, with TRBD2 identical over 7 bases. CDR1 MGHDK and CDR2 SYGVNS come from the germline V gene. The CDR3 has 13 residues. The CDR3, as DNA: TGTGCCAGCAGTGTGGGAGGGACGATCGAGCGGTACTTC. The encoded protein is CASSVGGTIERYF.

This clonotype was observed a handful of times. The rearrangement joins TRBV3-1 to TRBJ2-1; D unclear. From germline, CDR1 is LGHDT and CDR2 YNNKEL (reference sequence). V was pared by 4 bases and J by 0 bases, with 16 bases between. The CDR3 is made up of 17 amino acids. The DNA for the CDR3 is TGTGCCAGCAGCCCTCGTTTCCCTTACAGCTCCTACAATGAGCAGTTCTTC. Translated: CASSPRFPYSSYNEQFF.

This clonotype was picked up many times. This sequence joins TRBV29-1 and TRBJ1-2, with 8 positions matching TRBD1. The CDR3 covers 15 residues. From germline, CDR1 is SQVTM and CDR2 ANQGSEA. V lost 0 bases to trimming and J lost 1 base; unmatched junction nucleotides: 4. The CDR3 nucleotides are TGCAGCGTTGAAGAGGCAGGGGGCTATAACTATGGCTACACCTTC. It translates to CSVEEAGGYNYGYTF.

This clonotype was counted between two and nine times. The chain links TRBV20-1 to TRBJ2-5, with 9 positions matching TRBD1. The CDR3 length is 15 residues. With V trimmed by 0 bases and J by 4 bases, 6 bases remained unmatched. Germline V lookup: CDR1 DFQATT, CDR2 SNEGSKA (reference sequence). The CDR3 loop reads CSARDRDRARETQYF. CDR3 in DNA: TGCAGTGCTAGAGATAGGGACAGGGCTCGAGAGACCCAGTACTTC.

This clonotype was observed at least ten times. DNA for the CDR3: TGCGCCAGCAGCCGAACAACAGGGAGCTCTGGAAACACCATATATTTT. Amino acid sequence: CASSRTTGSSGNTIYF. This chain connects TRBV4-1 to TRBJ1-3, with D tentatively TRBD1 (6 bases). CDR1 and CDR2 (germline): MGHRA, YSYEKL. V shed 4 bases and J shed 0 bases, with 13 bases lying between them. This CDR3 is 16 amino acids long.